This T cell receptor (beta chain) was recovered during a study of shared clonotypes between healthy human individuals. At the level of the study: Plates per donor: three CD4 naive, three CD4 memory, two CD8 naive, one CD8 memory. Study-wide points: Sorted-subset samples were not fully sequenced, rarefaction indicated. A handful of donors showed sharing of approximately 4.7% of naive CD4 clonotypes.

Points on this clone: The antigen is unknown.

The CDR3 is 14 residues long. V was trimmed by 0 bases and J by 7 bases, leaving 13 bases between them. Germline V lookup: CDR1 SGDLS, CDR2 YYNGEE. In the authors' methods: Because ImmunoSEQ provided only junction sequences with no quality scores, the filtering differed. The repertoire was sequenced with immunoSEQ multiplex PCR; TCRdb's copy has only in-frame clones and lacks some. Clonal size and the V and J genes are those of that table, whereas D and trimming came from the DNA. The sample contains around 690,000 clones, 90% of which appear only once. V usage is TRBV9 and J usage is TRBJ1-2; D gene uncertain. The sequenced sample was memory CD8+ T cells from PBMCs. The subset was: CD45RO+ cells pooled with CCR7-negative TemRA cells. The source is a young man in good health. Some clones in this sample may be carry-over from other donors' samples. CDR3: CASSVVAPDVGYTF. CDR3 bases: TGTGCCAGCAGCGTAGTGGCCCCGGACGTTGGCTACACCTTC.